Shown below are 8 T cell receptor beta chains from a single sample sequenced in a study of Graves' ophthalmopathy and Graves' hyperthyroidism. Scientists amplified the TCR beta CDR3 regions from RNA transcripts. HTBI primers served in a first-round RT-PCR, which a second-round multiplex PCR followed. TCRdb processed the multiplex PCR reads anew with MiXCR; each CDR3 protein has one entry. The sample lists hundreds of thousands of distinct CDR3 sequences; about a fifth were seen once. Sequences were obtained from peripheral blood. All receptors derive from a woman aged 18 to 35 with stable Graves' hyperthyroidism. Some clones in this sample may be carry-over from other donors' samples.

The sample holds one count of this clonotype. The chain carries TRBV2 and TRBJ1-1; unclear D gene. Trimming shortened V by 7 bases and J by 6 bases, and 6 bases separated the two germline ends. This CDR3 has 10 residues. The germline V gene has CDR1 SNHLY and CDR2 FYNNEI. CDR3 bases: TGTGCCAGCATACTTCCTGAAGCTTTCTTT. Amino acids: CASILPEAFF.

This clonotype was detected many times. This chain joins TRBV13 and TRBJ2-5, with TRBD2 identical over 7 bases. This CDR3 contains 14 residues. Germline values: CDR1 PRHDT, CDR2 FYEKMQ (reference sequence). With 8 bases clipped from V and 2 bases from J, the junction kept 8 bases outside the gene matches. Here the CDR3 DNA reads TGTGCCAGCGCAGACGGGGACTATCAAGAGACCCAGTACTTC. Translating gives CASADGDYQETQYF.

The genes are TRBV6-1 and TRBJ2-6; maybe TRBD1 (6 bases). V was cut by 8 bases and J by 4 bases, with 15 bases left in between. The CDR3 loop spans 15 amino acids. Germline CDR1 and CDR2: MNHNS and SASEGT. CDR3 protein: CASQATGSGANVLTF. The CDR3 bases are TGTGCCAGCCAAGCAACAGGGTCCGGGGCCAACGTCCTGACTTTC.

There are many counts of this clonotype. The J gene is TRBJ2-5, the V gene TRBV2; a possible D gene is TRBD1 (6 bases). The germline V and J ends were trimmed by 4 bases and 1 base, with 10 bases remaining between them. This CDR3 is 14 amino acids long. The germline V gene encodes CDR1 SNHLY and CDR2 FYNNEI. The CDR3 protein is CASSADRGQETQYF. The CDR3 DNA sequence: TGTGCCAGCAGTGCGGACAGAGGCCAAGAGACCCAGTACTTC.

The chain links TRBV28 to TRBJ1-1; D is unclear. This CDR3 has 15 amino acids. Trimming removed 3 bases at V and 1 base at J, with 12 bases between. Germline-derived CDR1 and CDR2 are MDHEN and SYDVKM. CDR3 coding DNA: TGTGCCAGCAGTTTCAGTCCAAGGGCGAACACTGAAGCTTTCTTT. Translating gives CASSFSPRANTEAFF.

Ten or more counts support this clonotype. J is TRBJ1-3 and V is TRBV2; tentatively, D is TRBD1 (5 bases). Per germline, CDR1 SNHLY and CDR2 FYNNEI. The V gene lost 1 base and the J gene lost 4 bases, with 26 bases spanning the gap. The CDR3 runs 20 residues. The CDR3 region has the DNA TGTGCCAGCAGTGAAGGCTTATTGCGGCAGGGACGGGTGTACGGAAACACCATATATTTT. Translation gives CASSEGLLRQGRVYGNTIYF.

The J gene is TRBJ1-2, the V gene TRBV7-8; TRBD1 is a possible D gene (5 bases). CDR1 is SGHVS, CDR2 FQNEAQ, per germline. CDR3 length: 13 amino acids. V was cut by 5 bases and J by 6 bases, with 13 bases left in between. CDR3 DNA sequence: TGTGCCAGCAGCCAAAGCGGGACCGATGGCTACACCTTC. It translates to CASSQSGTDGYTF.

This clonotype was recorded at least ten times. J is TRBJ2-7 and V is TRBV11-2; D remains unclear. The CDR3 loop spans 11 amino acids. Trimming removed 5 bases at V and 9 bases at J, with 11 bases between. The V gene's germline CDR1 is SGHAT and CDR2 FQNNGV. The CDR3 is CASSVLGGQYF. The CDR3 nucleotides are TGTGCCAGCAGCGTATTGGGCGGGCAGTACTTC.